The entry that follows covers one T cell receptor beta chain sequence. No cognate antigen has been identified for it. Base qualities were left out, and no much larger clone turns up one base away. The sample's treatment or condition label, decoded: roughly ten-day PBMC culture with coronavirus spike peptide pools or control peptides (ViraFEST assay). The ViraFEST assay was used in the study, in which antigen-specific T cells were expanded with peptide pools and expanded clonotypes were subsequently identified by TCR sequencing. Negative nucleocapsid antibody tests taken both before and after vaccination confirmed that the healthy vaccine recipients had no prior SARS-CoV-2 infection. Each well held approximately 2 million PBMCs cultured in IMDM containing approximately 5% human AB serum and approximately 9.4 IU/ml IL-2, with about 10 ug/ml peptide pools added. Half of the culture medium was replaced with fresh IL-2-containing medium on days 3 and 7. After approximately 10 days of culture, CD4+ T cells were isolated by negative selection using the EasySep CD4+ T cell isolation kit. PBMCs were separated from whole blood using Ficoll-Paque Plus gradient centrifugation and then either used fresh or cryopreserved at -140C. Culture conditions were generally each tested in triplicate wells.

This sample was taken from a study of vaccination and CD4 T cells after COVID-19 (dated 2022 in TCRdb). Background for the entire study: In the convalescent cohort there were six males and four females, among whom were two Hispanic individuals, seven Caucasians, two Asians and one multiracial person. Two doses of either the Pfizer-BioNTech BNT162b2 vaccine (n=8) or the Moderna mRNA-1273 vaccine (n=2) were administered to participants. Post-COVID blood samples from convalescent patients were collected a median of approximately 100 days after diagnosis, with a range of roughly 30 to 161 days. Post-vaccine blood samples were taken a median of 72 days after the second vaccine dose, with a range of 14 to 241 days. The cultures were stimulated with overlapping spike peptide pools from SARS-CoV-2 and from the common cold coronaviruses HCoV-NL63, HCoV-OC43 and HCoV-229E. Control cultures received a CEFX viral epitope pool as the positive control, an HIV-1 Nef peptide pool as the negative control, or no peptide. The spike-specific CD4+ TCR repertoire was compared before and after mRNA vaccination in approximately 9 COVID-19 convalescent patients and a handful of infection-naive healthy vaccine recipients. The paper's findings and limits, for the study overall: Of the vaccine-specific clones found in convalescent patients, nearly all (304 of 307) were mono-reactive for SARS-CoV-2 spike instead of being cross-reactive with common cold coronaviruses. In convalescent patients, a median around 86% of post-vaccine SARS-CoV-2-reactive clones were detected only after vaccination, suggesting vaccine-specific priming. Although the median number of SARS-CoV-2-reactive clonotypes went up from fewer than 25 after infection to 38 after vaccination, the increase was not significant. Only a relatively small number of convalescent patients were included in the study, and early timepoints following natural infection were not analyzed.

Trimming removed 0 bases from V and 8 bases from J; the gene matches leave 12 bases unexplained. CDR1 and CDR2, looked up from the germline V gene, are LGHNA and YNFKEQ. There are 18 amino acids in the CDR3, from cysteine to phenylalanine inclusive. Of the read, only the CDR3 DNA is kept; its 54 bases are in frame from base 1. Library preparation employed PCR. DNA from cultured CD4+ T cells was subjected to TCR sequencing with the Oncomine TCR Beta short-read assay at the Johns Hopkins FTIC core. Genomic DNA was extracted from the cultured CD4+ T cells with the QIAamp micro DNA kit. Oncomine TCR Beta libraries made from cultured CD4+ T cells were pooled using unique dual indexes and sequenced on an Illumina iSeq 100. The source study handled its data this way. Non-productive sequences were removed, and CDR3s not starting with C, not ending with F or W, or shorter than 7 amino acids were discarded. Antigen-specific clonotypes were identified using the MANAFEST web application through comparison of peptide-stimulated wells with reference and other culture wells. For a clone to be called positive, the clone needed an FDR below 0.05, an odds ratio above 5, and a productive frequency above 0.1% in at least two of three replicate wells. Clonotypes that were significantly expanded in both SARS-CoV-2 spike wells and at least one common cold coronavirus spike condition were defined as cross-reactive. Using R version 3.6.1, CDR3 homology was evaluated through Levenshtein distances (stringdist) along with unrooted phylogenetic trees (ape). In TCRdb, the public reads were trimmed at Q25 with fastp and aligned with MiXCR, with productive beta chains retained. Entries are consolidated by CDR3 protein sequence, retaining the most common genes and DNA. TCRdb's processing, not the authors' own work, is the source of the V and J calls. In all, the sample holds 12,000 or so distinct CDR3 sequences, and around 29% of those were seen once. Roughly 29% of the sample belongs to the ten largest clones.

Here the sequenced sample was CD4+ T cells from blood, cultured in vitro, taken before SARS-CoV-2 vaccination. The V gene is TRBV4-2 and the J gene is TRBJ2-2; a stretch of 10 junction bases matches TRBD2. The receptor's source is a human donor who received a COVID-19 vaccine. The CDR3 loop reads CASSQDPSGGDMAGELFF. Here is the DNA: TGTGCCAGCAGCCAAGACCCGAGCGGGGGGGACATGGCTGGGGAGCTGTTTTTT.